Below, one T cell receptor (beta chain) is given with its context. This same CDR3 is encoded by further DNA sequences in the sample. This specimen comes from a study of blood T cell repertoires in COVID-19. Some clones are missing from TCRdb's copy, which holds only in-frame ones; the method was immunoSEQ multiplex PCR. The sample includes about 130,000 clones, 60% to 80% of them seen just once. V shed 4 bases and J shed 1 base, with 8 bases lying between them. The CDR3 runs to 14 residues. The germline gives CDR1 WNHNN, CDR2 SYGVQD (reference sequence). What was sequenced was peripheral blood. The TCR originated in a man between 60 and 75 years old with acute or convalescent COVID-19. The chain employs TRBV10-1 and TRBJ2-1, with D perhaps matching TRBD2 (5 bases). In nucleotides, the CDR3 is TGCGCCAGCAGTGGAGGGTCTTCCTACAATGAGCAGTTCTTC. Protein sequence: CASSGGSSYNEQFF.